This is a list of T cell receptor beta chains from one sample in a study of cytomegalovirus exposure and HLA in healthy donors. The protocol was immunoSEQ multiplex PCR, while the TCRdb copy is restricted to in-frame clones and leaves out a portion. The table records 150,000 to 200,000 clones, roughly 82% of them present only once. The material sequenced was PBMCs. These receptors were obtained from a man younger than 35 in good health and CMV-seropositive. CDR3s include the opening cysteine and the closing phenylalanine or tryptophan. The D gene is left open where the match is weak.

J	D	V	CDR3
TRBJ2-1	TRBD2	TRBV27	CASSQTGLAGGEQFF
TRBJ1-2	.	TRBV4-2	CASSQDRGAAGAYGYTF
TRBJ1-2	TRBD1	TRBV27	CASSLVGGGYGYTF
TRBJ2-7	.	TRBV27	CASSWGGTSYEQYF
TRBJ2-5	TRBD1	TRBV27	CASRGNGQAIQETQYF
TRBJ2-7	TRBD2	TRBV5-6	CASRGSGDEQYF
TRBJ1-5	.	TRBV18	CASSLRANQPQHF
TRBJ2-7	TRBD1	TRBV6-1	CASGTGVQLYF
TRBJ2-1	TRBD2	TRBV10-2	CASSGLAGGNNEQFF
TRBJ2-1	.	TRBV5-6	CASSQGSPFLSYNEQFF
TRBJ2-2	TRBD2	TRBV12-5	CASGLVLAAGGELFF
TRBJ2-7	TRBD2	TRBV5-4	CASSRGGGAYEQYF
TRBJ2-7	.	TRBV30	CAWSVRLRTSGSELSYEQYF
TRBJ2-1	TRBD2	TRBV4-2	CASSQDVAGGSYNEQFF
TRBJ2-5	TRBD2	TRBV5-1	CASSWSALAVGVQETQYF
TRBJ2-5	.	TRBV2	CASSAEYQETQYF
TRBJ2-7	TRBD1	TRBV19	CASSAGQGVEEQYF
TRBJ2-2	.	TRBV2	CASSELGRGGNTGELFF
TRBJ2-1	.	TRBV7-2	CASSLPSRRDGEQFF
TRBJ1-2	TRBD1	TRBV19	CASSIVGGGHGYTF
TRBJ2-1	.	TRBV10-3	CAISDLGPEQFF
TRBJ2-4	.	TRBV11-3	CASSLDTRTGAKNIQYF
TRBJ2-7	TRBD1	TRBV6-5	CASSKSGTGGEQYF
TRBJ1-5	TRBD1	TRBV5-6	CASSPGQGAWRPQHF
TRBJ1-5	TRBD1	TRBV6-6	CASSLVDRGLNQPQHF
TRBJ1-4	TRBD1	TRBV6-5	CASRTGLKLFF
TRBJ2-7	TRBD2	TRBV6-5	CASRTLAGAHEQYF
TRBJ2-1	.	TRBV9	CASSVVGDPYNEQFF
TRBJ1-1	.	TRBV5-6	CASSLGSGGAFF
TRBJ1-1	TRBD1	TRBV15	CATSSGQGENTEAFF
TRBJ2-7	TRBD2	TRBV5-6	CASSHPLREGEQYF
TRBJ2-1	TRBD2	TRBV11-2	CASSLRKAGGNHNEQFF
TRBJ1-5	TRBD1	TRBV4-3	CASSQIQGGNQPQHF
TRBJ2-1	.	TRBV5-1	CASSLGPRGQQGSGEQFF